Each of the 2 T cell receptor beta chains below was sequenced from the same sample in a study of radiation and T cells in renal cell carcinoma. Clones were read by immunoSEQ multiplex PCR, and TCRdb kept only the in-frame ones, dropping some. The sample records 65,000 to 80,000 clones, approximately 86% being singletons. Time point specified: blood 2 weeks post-SBRT. Treatment described: 15 Gy SBRT to primary tumor, nephrectomy 4 weeks later. The material sequenced was blood, taken from a patient whose treatment included radiotherapy and nephrectomy. The receptors originated from a woman aged 50 to 60 with renal cell carcinoma.

The rearrangement joins TRBV10-3 to TRBJ2-5, with D unresolved. The assigned J gene may be wrong: the sequence end matches TRBJ2-7 better. This CDR3 is 12 amino acids long. Germline V gene data show CDR1 as ENHRY and CDR2 as SYGVKD. CDR3 in amino acids: CAISDGDYEQYF. CDR3 nucleotide sequence: TGTGCCATCAGTGATGGGGACTACGAGCAGTACTTC.

The CDR3: CASSQDLRTDTQYF. CDR3 in DNA: TGCGCCAGCAGCCAAGACCTTCGGACAGATACGCAGTATTTT. J is TRBJ2-3 and V is TRBV4-1; no definite D call. V was shortened by 0 bases and J by 3 bases, with 7 bases between the two germline ends. CDR1 MGHRA and CDR2 YSYEKL come from the germline V gene. CDR3 length equals 14 residues.